The 32 T cell receptor beta chains listed next were all sequenced from one sample in a study of glioma-infiltrating T cells (dated by TCRdb to about 2016). The reads were generated on an Illumina MiSeq. The iRepertoire nested amplicon-rescue multiplex PCR (arm-PCR) platform was used to amplify TCR alpha and beta CDR3 regions from RNA. TCRdb reprocessed the public reads (quality trimming at Q25 with fastp, clone calling with MiXCR) and kept in-frame beta chains. Every entry covers one CDR3 protein and lists the most common genes and DNA from its rows. The table for this sample lists some 190,000 distinct CDR3 sequences; 32% of them were counted only once. The leading ten clones occupy around 20% of the sample. The sequenced sample was glioma tissue, nonneoplastic brain tissue, or PBMCs (not recorded which). The receptors stem from a human donor with low-grade glioma or glioblastoma, undergoing nonglioma brain surgery, or in good health (not recorded which).

This clonotype was detected ten times or more. The rearrangement links TRBV28 to TRBJ2-5, with 8 bases aligning to TRBD2. The CDR3 is 14 residues long. Germline lookup yields CDR1 MDHEN and CDR2 SYDVKM. J was trimmed by 3 bases and V by 5 bases; bases with no gene match: 5. CDR3 in amino acids: CASSLQLAEETQYF. The CDR3 DNA follows: TGTGCCAGCAGTCTCCAACTAGCGGAAGAGACCCAGTACTTC.

This clonotype occurred once. Being one base from a much bigger clone, this may be a read error. J is TRBJ2-3 and V is TRBV7-3, with 15 bases identical to TRBD2. Germline CDR1 SGHTA, CDR2 FQGTGA. The CDR3 is 16 amino acids. CDR3 amino acids: CASSQGLAGGTDMQYF. CDR3 DNA: TGTGCCAGCAGCCAGGGACTAGCGGGAGGCACAGATATGCAGTATTTT. Based on the CDR3 plus reference TRBV7-3 and TRBJ2-3, the full variable domain is GAGVSQTPSNKVTEKGKYVELRCDPISGHTALYWYRQSLGQGPEFLIYFQGTGAADDSGLPNDRFFAVRPEGSVSTLKIQRTERGDSAVYLCASSQGLAGGTDMQYFGPGTRLTVL.

Ten or more counts support this clonotype. The rearrangement links TRBV5-6 to TRBJ2-7, with TRBD1 matching over 7 bases. Losses at the gene ends were 6 bases for V and 3 bases for J; bases not matched to a gene: 6. Germline V gene lookup returns CDR1 SGHDT and CDR2 YYEEEE. This CDR3 is 13 amino acids long. The CDR3 reads CASTSGTDYEQYF. The CDR3 bases are TGTGCCAGCACCTCCGGGACAGACTACGAGCAGTACTTC.

This clonotype has at least ten counts. The V call is TRBV4-3, the J call TRBJ2-1, with 7 bases that match TRBD1. The V gene end was trimmed by 8 bases and the J gene end by 1 base; junction bases not matched to a gene: 8. The CDR3 has 15 amino acids. The germline V gene has CDR1 LGHNA and CDR2 YSLEER. The CDR3 DNA follows: TGCGCCAGCCTAACCGGGACAGTGTCCTACAATGAGCAGTTCTTC. Protein sequence: CASLTGTVSYNEQFF.

J is TRBJ2-5 and V is TRBV20-1; 7 nucleotides line up with TRBD2. Germline CDR1 reads DFQATT; CDR2 reads SNEGSKA (reference sequence). The CDR3 length is 14 residues. Unmatched junction bases numbered 9, after V lost 4 bases and J lost 4 bases. Here the CDR3 reads CSAKASGSTETQYF. For the CDR3, the DNA is TGCAGTGCTAAGGCTAGCGGTAGCACAGAGACCCAGTACTTC.

There are a few counts of this clonotype. V gene TRBV14 combines with J gene TRBJ2-1; D gene unclear. Per the germline V gene, CDR1 is SGHDN and CDR2 is FVKESK. This CDR3 comprises 13 residues. Trimming removed 1 base at V and 9 bases at J, with 10 bases between. This CDR3 reads CASSQVRSGEQFF. The CDR3 DNA sequence: TGTGCCAGCAGCCAAGTGAGAAGTGGTGAGCAGTTCTTC.

In this sample, this clonotype turned up a few times. The J gene is TRBJ2-1, the V gene TRBV5-4, with 8 bases aligning to TRBD1. This CDR3 has 20 amino acids. Trimming cost V 4 bases and J 8 bases; bases outside gene matches: 26. The germline V gene encodes CDR1 SGHNT and CDR2 YYREEE (reference sequence). This chain's CDR3 is CASSGEQGTGPPQYSYEQFF. The DNA for the CDR3 is TGTGCCAGCAGCGGAGAACAAGGGACAGGCCCCCCACAATATAGTTATGAGCAGTTCTTC.

Ten or more counts support this clonotype. The V gene is TRBV7-9, the J gene TRBJ2-1; 10 bases fit TRBD2. Germline V lookup: CDR1 SEHNR, CDR2 FQNEAQ (reference sequence). This CDR3 has 15 residues. Trimming took 5 bases from V and 5 from J; bases not matched to a gene: 6. The CDR3 sequence is CASSPRLAGDNEQFF. CDR3 nucleotides: TGTGCCAGCAGCCCAAGACTAGCGGGTGACAATGAGCAGTTCTTC.

The J gene is TRBJ2-7, the V gene TRBV5-5; weak D call: TRBD1 (7 bases). Looked up from germline, CDR1 is SGHKS and CDR2 is YYEKEE (reference sequence). The CDR3 covers 15 residues. The V end lost 1 base, the J end lost 3 bases, and 14 bases lay between the germline ends. The CDR3 nucleotides are TGTGCCAGCAGCTTGAGTCAGGGGGGAATCTACGAGCAGTACTTC. Its protein product is CASSLSQGGIYEQYF.

This clonotype was recorded many times. The chain carries TRBV6-1 and TRBJ2-7; TRBD1 aligns across 8 bases. The germline V gene has CDR1 MNHNS and CDR2 SASEGT. There are 12 residues in the CDR3. V shed 6 bases, J shed 6 bases, and the junction held 4 bases outside the gene matches. The chain's CDR3 is CASSSGGGEQYF. The CDR3 nucleotides are TGTGCCAGCAGCTCAGGGGGCGGCGAGCAGTACTTC.

This clonotype was recorded at least ten times. For the CDR3, the DNA is TGTGCCAGCAGCGCTAGCGGAATCCACAATGAGCAGTTCTTC. Protein sequence: CASSASGIHNEQFF. The chain uses TRBV7-2 and TRBJ2-1, with 7 bases lining up with TRBD2. Trimming took 5 bases from V and 5 from J; bases not matched to a gene: 6. In germline, CDR1 is SGHTA, CDR2 FQGNSA. This CDR3 spans 14 amino acids.

This clonotype was seen a few times. The chain has TRBV18 and TRBJ2-1; 7 bases align to TRBD2. CDR3 length equals 14 residues. The V gene's germline CDR1 is KGHSH and CDR2 LQKENI. V was clipped by 3 bases and J by 8 bases; unmatched bases: 7. CDR3 bases: TGTGCCAGCTCACCGTGGCGACTAGCTTATGAGCAGTTCTTC. Amino acid sequence: CASSPWRLAYEQFF. Drawing the rest from reference TRBV18 and TRBJ2-1, the complete variable domain is NAGVMQNPRHLVRRRGQEARLRCSPMKGHSHVYWYRQLPEEGLKFMVYLQKENIIDESGMPKERFSAEFPKEGPSILRIQQVVRGDSAAYFCASSPWRLAYEQFFGPGTRLTVL.

This clonotype occurred many times. The chain has TRBV6-2 or TRBV6-3 and TRBJ2-7; TRBD1 matches at 9 bases. CDR1 and CDR2 from the germline V gene are MNHEY and SVGEGT. The CDR3 has 14 amino acids. The ends lost 4 bases at V and 5 bases at J; junction bases unmatched: 6. CDR3 loop: CASSSRQGVDEQYF. The CDR3 DNA sequence: TGTGCCAGCAGTTCTCGACAGGGGGTGGACGAGCAGTACTTC.

Remarks on this clonotype: One junction end disagrees with the germline gene, perhaps due to a read error. The V and J genes are TRBV6-6 and TRBJ2-3; 9 bases align to TRBD2. Germline V gene lookup returns CDR1 MNHNY and CDR2 SVGAGI (reference sequence). The CDR3 contains 16 residues. CDR3 sequence: CASSLSAGGPGDTRYF. CDR3 DNA: TGTGCCAGCAGCCTCTCCGCGGGAGGGCCTGGAGATACGCGGTATTTT.

On this clonotype: One end of the junction varies from germline; a read error may be responsible. The V call is TRBV7-9, the J call TRBJ2-5; 9 bases are shared with TRBD2. The CDR3 extends over 14 amino acids. Per germline, CDR1 SEHNR and CDR2 FQNEAQ (reference sequence). The CDR3 is CASNSRLAVETKYF. CDR3 coding DNA: TGTGCCAGCAACTCCCGACTAGCGGTAGAGACCAAGTACTTC. The whole variable domain, remainder taken from reference TRBV7-9 and TRBJ2-5, is DTGVSQNPRHKITKRGQNVTFRCDPISEHNRLYWYRQTLGQGPEFLTYFQNEAQLEKSRLLSDRFSAERPKGSFSTLEIQRTEQGDSAMYLCASNSRLAVETKYFGPGTRLLVL.

The table lists this clonotype with many counts. CDR3 loop: CASSEPREAFF. In DNA form, the CDR3 reads TGTGCCAGCAGCGAGCCAAGGGAAGCTTTCTTT. The gene calls are TRBV6-1 and TRBJ1-1; D is unresolved. Germline V gene sequence: CDR1 MNHNS, CDR2 SASEGT. The V gene lost 6 bases and the J gene lost 8 bases, with 10 bases spanning the gap. There are 11 residues in the CDR3.

A note on this clonotype: A much bigger clone sits one base away, suggesting this may be a read error. The chain recombines TRBV4-1 with TRBJ2-7; D unresolved. This CDR3 spans 13 amino acids. Per the germline V gene, CDR1 is MGHRA and CDR2 is YSYEKL. Trimming cost V 3 bases and J 3 bases, with 9 bases left between them. The CDR3 coding sequence is TGCGCCAGCAGCCACGTGGGTCGCTACGAGCAGTACTTC. As protein: CASSHVGRYEQYF.

In this sample, this clonotype turned up many times. The rearrangement uses TRBV18 and TRBJ2-7; D is ambiguous. CDR1 is KGHSH, CDR2 LQKENI, per germline. V dropped 2 bases and J dropped 2 bases, with 7 bases sitting between them. The CDR3 runs to 13 residues. The CDR3 region has the DNA TGTGCCAGCTCACCAACTTCAACCTACGAGCAGTACTTC. Amino acid sequence: CASSPTSTYEQYF.

In the case of this clonotype: This could be a read error, since a much larger clone is one nucleotide away. J is TRBJ2-1 and V is TRBV7-2; possibly TRBD2 for D (6 bases). The CDR3 is 12 residues long. Looked up from germline, CDR1 is SGHTA and CDR2 is FQGNSA. The CDR3 protein is CASRGMEGEKFF. Here the CDR3 DNA reads TGTGCCAGCAGGGGGATGGAGGGTGAGAAGTTCTTC.

This chain uses TRBV7-9 with TRBJ2-3, with no clear D. The V end lost 10 bases, the J end lost 1 base, and 12 bases lay between the germline ends. The CDR3 loop spans 13 amino acids. Germline values: CDR1 SEHNR, CDR2 FQNEAQ (reference sequence). The CDR3 DNA sequence: TGTGCCACCCTCCGAATTGGCACAGATACGCAGTATTTT. This gives the protein CATLRIGTDTQYF.

For this clonotype: Given a much more abundant clone one base away, this may be a read error. The chain carries TRBV7-9 and TRBJ2-3; no clear D. The CDR3 contains 15 residues. Germline V gene sequence: CDR1 SEHNR, CDR2 FQNEAQ (reference sequence). The V end lost 1 base, the J end lost 5 bases, and 13 bases lay between the germline ends. DNA of the CDR3: TGTGCCAGCAGCTTAGGACCATTAAATGAAGATACGCAGTATTTT. It specifies CASSLGPLNEDTQYF.

CDR3 in DNA: TGTGCCAGCAGCCCGAGGGGGGGCGAGCAGTACTTC. Encoded protein: CASSPRGGEQYF. The chain has TRBV6-2 or TRBV6-3 and TRBJ2-7, with D possibly matching TRBD2 (7 bases). This CDR3 has 12 residues. Trimming pared 6 bases from V and 6 bases from J, leaving 12 bases between. The germline CDR1 and CDR2 sequences are MNHEY and SVGEGT.

This clonotype has a handful of counts. CDR3 sequence reads: CASSRSGASNEKLFF. For the CDR3, the DNA is TGCGCCAGCAGCCGGTCCGGGGCCTCTAATGAAAAACTGTTTTTT. The gene calls are TRBV4-1 and TRBJ1-4; D is possibly TRBD1 (5 bases). Trimming left V 4 bases short and J 3 bases short, with 12 bases between. The germline gives CDR1 MGHRA, CDR2 YSYEKL. This CDR3 has 15 residues.

This rearrangement joins TRBV10-3 to TRBJ2-5, with 10 nucleotides matching TRBD1. After removal of 3 bases from V and 7 bases from J, the junction contained 11 bases not matched to a gene. CDR3 length equals 16 residues. Germline-derived CDR1 and CDR2 are ENHRY and SYGVKD. CDR3 region: CAISDKPGQGMGTQYF. The DNA for the CDR3 is TGTGCCATCAGTGATAAACCGGGACAGGGGATGGGGACCCAGTACTTC.

This clonotype was counted a few times. The chain carries TRBV12-3 or TRBV12-4 and TRBJ2-7; D is ambiguous. The CDR3 has 12 residues. The ends were cut back, 5 bases at V and 3 bases at J, with 8 bases in the middle. The CDR3: CASSQRIYEQYF. The CDR3 coding sequence is TGTGCCAGCAGTCAACGAATCTACGAGCAGTACTTC.

Details on this clonotype: This sequence may be a read error, since a much larger clone differs from it by one base. In DNA form, the CDR3 reads TGTGCCAGCAGCGACTATCTGAACACTGAAGCTTTCTTT. Translating it yields CASSDYLNTEAFF. This chain joins TRBV5-6 and TRBJ1-1; D is unresolved. Trimming pared 4 bases from V and 0 bases from J, leaving 7 bases between. CDR3 length: 13 residues. Germline CDR1 reads SGHDT; CDR2 reads YYEEEE. Looking up the rest from reference TRBV5-6 and TRBJ1-1 gives the full variable domain: DAGVTQSPTHLIKTRGQQVTLRCSPKSGHDTVSWYQQALGQGPQFIFQYYEEEERQRGNFPDRFSGHQFPNYSSELNVNALLLGDSALYLCASSDYLNTEAFFGQGTRLTVV.

The table lists this clonotype with many counts. Mismatch with germline at one junction end may stem from a read error. The CDR3 sequence is CASSLALNRGTGELFF. The CDR3 coding sequence is TGTGCCAGCAGCCTAGCCTTAAACAGGGGAACCGGGGAGCTGTTTTTT. V usage is TRBV7-2 and J usage is TRBJ2-2, with 7 bases matching TRBD1. From germline, CDR1 is SGHTA and CDR2 FQGNSA. This CDR3 comprises 16 residues. The full variable domain, completed using reference TRBV7-2 and TRBJ2-2, is GAGVSQSPSNKVTEKGKDVELRCDPISGHTALYWYRQSLGQGLEFLIYFQGNSAPDKSGLPSDRFSAERTGGSVSTLTIQRTQQEDSAVYLCASSLALNRGTGELFFGEGSRLTVL.

This clonotype was recorded a few times. The J gene is TRBJ2-1, the V gene TRBV19; TRBD2 aligns across 7 bases. The trim removed 5 bases at V and 7 bases at J, leaving 11 bases unmatched. From germline, CDR1 is LNHDA and CDR2 SQIVND (reference sequence). The CDR3 contains 15 residues. The CDR3, as DNA: TGTGCCAGTAGTGCGACTAGTCGGCGGGAGAATGAGCAGTTCTTC. It codes for CASSATSRRENEQFF.

The rearrangement joins TRBV6-1 to TRBJ2-3, with D tentatively TRBD1 (5 bases). V was clipped by 6 bases and J by 13 bases, with 17 bases between them. Per germline, CDR1 MNHNS and CDR2 SASEGT. CDR3 length equals 12 residues. The DNA for the CDR3 is TGTGCCAGCAGCTTTAGCAGGGATAAGAAGTATTTT. It is translated as CASSFSRDKKYF.

This clonotype occurred once. Mismatch with germline at one junction end may stem from a read error. V and J are TRBV20-1 and TRBJ2-6; D may correspond to TRBD1 or TRBD2 (6 bases each). The V gene's germline CDR1 is DFQATT and CDR2 SNEGSKA (reference sequence). The CDR3 consists of 17 residues. The CDR3 loop is CSARDAGDGTGDNVLTF. The CDR3 DNA follows: TGCAGTGCTAGAGATGCAGGGGACGGGACTGGGGACAACGTCCTGACTTTC.

A remark on this clonotype: It may be a read error: a sequence one base away is much more abundant. This chain connects TRBV29-1 to TRBJ1-5, with TRBD1 matching over 7 bases. The germline gives CDR1 SQVTM, CDR2 ANQGSEA. CDR3 size: 13 residues. In DNA, the CDR3 is TGCAGCGTCGGACAGGTGGAGAATCGGCCCCAGCATTTT. Protein sequence: CSVGQVENRPQHF.

Ten or more counts support this clonotype. The chain recombines TRBV7-2 with TRBJ2-1; 7 bases fit TRBD2. V gave up 1 base and J gave up 10 bases; unmatched junction bases: 10. There are 15 residues in the CDR3. Per the germline V gene, CDR1 is SGHTA and CDR2 is FQGNSA. The CDR3: CASSLVGGGLVEQFF. CDR3 DNA sequence: TGTGCCAGCAGCTTAGTGGGGGGAGGGTTAGTGGAGCAGTTCTTC.